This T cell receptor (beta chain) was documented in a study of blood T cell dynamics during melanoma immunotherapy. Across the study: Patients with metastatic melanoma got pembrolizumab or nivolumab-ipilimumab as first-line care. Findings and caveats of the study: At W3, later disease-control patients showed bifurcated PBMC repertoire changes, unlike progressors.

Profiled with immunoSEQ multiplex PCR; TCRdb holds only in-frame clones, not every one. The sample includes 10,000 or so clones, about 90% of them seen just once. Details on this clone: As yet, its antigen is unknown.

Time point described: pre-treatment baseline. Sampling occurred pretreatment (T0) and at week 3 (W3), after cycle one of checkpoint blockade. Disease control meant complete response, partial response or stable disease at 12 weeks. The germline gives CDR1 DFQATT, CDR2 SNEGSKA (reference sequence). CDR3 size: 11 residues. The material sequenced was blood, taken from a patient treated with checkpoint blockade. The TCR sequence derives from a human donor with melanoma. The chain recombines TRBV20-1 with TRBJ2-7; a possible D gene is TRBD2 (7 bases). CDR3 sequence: CRGGGEHEQYF. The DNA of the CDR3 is TGCAGGGGAGGGGGGGAGCACGAGCAGTACTTC.